This TCR beta chain was obtained from a study of early T cells in non-severe SARS-CoV-2 infection (dated by TCRdb to about 2021). The study in broad terms: Because TCR sequencing was done on bulk RNA from unsorted whole blood, the alpha and beta chains could not be paired.

Trimming at the junction amounts to 6 bases on V and 4 bases on J, and the germline ends lie 15 bases apart. Taken from cysteine to phenylalanine, the CDR3 has 14 residues. The only DNA kept is the CDR3, 42 bases in frame from the first base. Taken from the germline V gene, the CDR1 and CDR2 loops are ENHRY and SYGVKD. Broad study findings and their caveats: VDJdb matching was skewed toward anti-spike CD8 responses, so virus-specific expansions were likely underestimated and private and CD4 specificities were missed.

This clonotype was observed a handful of times. It lacks a known antigen. Within one base of it there is no much larger clone, and no base qualities were kept. This was a case-control study nested in a cohort of healthcare workers in London, UK, who had nasopharyngeal swab PCR tests and blood samples taken every week. Healthcare workers were enrolled in the week of the UK lockdown, from 23 to 31 March 2020, and were followed every week for up to roughly 16 weeks. Receptor amplification or capture employed 5' RACE. The sample was run on a NextSeq 500. To correct for sequencing error and PCR bias, the TCR library protocol tagged individual cDNA molecules with unique molecular identifiers. Both TCR alpha and beta chains were sequenced, and tight co-correlation was observed between alpha and beta sequence abundances in each sample. Per the original workflow: Decombinator V4 was used to perform V gene, J gene and CDR3 annotation of TCR sequences. TCRs were defined as expanded if a significant change between any two time points was detected under a Poisson model with p below 0.0001. Abundances of TCRs were expressed as counts per million after normalisation to the total number of TCRs sequenced in each sample. TRAV1-2 paired with TRAJ12, TRAJ20 or TRAJ33 defined MAIT TCRs, while TRAV10 paired with TRAJ18 defined iNKT TCRs. A search of VDJdb, accessed on 1 November 2021, was run for TCRs annotated to CMV, EBV and SARS-CoV-2, with TCRs annotated for multiple antigens excluded. The public reads were reprocessed in TCRdb via fastp at Q25 and MiXCR, keeping in-frame beta chains. Records with the same CDR3 protein are collapsed into one entry carrying the most frequent genes and DNA. The V and J calls reflect TCRdb's pipeline rather than the authors' work. The sample includes roughly 69,000 distinct CDR3 sequences, with 9.5% observed a single time. The top ten hold roughly 6% of the sample.

Sequenced input: whole blood. The origin of this receptor is an adult who was a healthcare worker with PCR-confirmed SARS-CoV-2 infection or an uninfected control (not recorded which). The chain links TRBV10-3 with TRBJ1-1; a weak D assignment points to TRBD1 (6 bases agree). The encoded CDR3 is CAIREITGTTEAFF. The DNA is TGTGCCATCAGGGAAATTACAGGGACCACTGAAGCTTTCTTT.